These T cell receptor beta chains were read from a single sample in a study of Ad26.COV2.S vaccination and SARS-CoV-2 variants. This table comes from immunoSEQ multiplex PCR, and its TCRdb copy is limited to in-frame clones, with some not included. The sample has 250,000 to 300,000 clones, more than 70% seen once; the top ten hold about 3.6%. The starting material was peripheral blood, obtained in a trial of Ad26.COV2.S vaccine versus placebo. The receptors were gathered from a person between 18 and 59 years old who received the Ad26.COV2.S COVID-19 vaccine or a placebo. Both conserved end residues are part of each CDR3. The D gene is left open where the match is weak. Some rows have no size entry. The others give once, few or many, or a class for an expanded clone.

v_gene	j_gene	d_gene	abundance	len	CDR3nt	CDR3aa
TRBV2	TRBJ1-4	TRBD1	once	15	TGTGCCAGCAGAGAAACGGACAGGGAGGCCGGTGTGCTGTTTTTT	CASRETDREAGVLFF
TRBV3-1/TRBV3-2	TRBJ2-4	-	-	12	TGTGCCAGCAGCCAAGGACAGAACATTCAGTACTTC	CASSQGQNIQYF
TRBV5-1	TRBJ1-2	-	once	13	TGCGCCAGCAGCTTGGCTGGGGTTGGTGGCTACACCTTC	CASSLAGVGGYTF
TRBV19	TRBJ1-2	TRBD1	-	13	TGTGCCAGTAGTGTGGGGACAGTCTCTGGCTACACCTTC	CASSVGTVSGYTF
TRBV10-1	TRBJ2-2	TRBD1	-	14	TGCGCCAGCAGTGGGACAGGAGACACCGGGGAGCTGTTTTTT	CASSGTGDTGELFF
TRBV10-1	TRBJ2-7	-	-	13	TGCGCCAGCAGTGAAGGAGAACTCTACGAGCAGTACTTC	CASSEGELYEQYF
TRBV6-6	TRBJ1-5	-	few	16	TGTGCCAGCACTTCGTTGGGGGGCCAACGGGATCAGCCCCAGCATTTT	CASTSLGGQRDQPQHF
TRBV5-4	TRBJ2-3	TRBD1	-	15	TGTGCCAGCAGACCCGGGACAGGTAGCACAGATACGCAGTATTTT	CASRPGTGSTDTQYF
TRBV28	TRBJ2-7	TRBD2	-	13	TGTGCCAGCAGTTTATCTGGGGGGGACGAGCAGTACTTC	CASSLSGGDEQYF
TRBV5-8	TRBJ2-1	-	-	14	TGTGCCAGCAGCTTGTCAGGGCAGGGGAATGAGCAGTTCTTC	CASSLSGQGNEQFF
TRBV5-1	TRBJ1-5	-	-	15	TGCGCCAGCAAGGAGGGACCGGAAAGCAATCAGCCCCAGCATTTT	CASKEGPESNQPQHF
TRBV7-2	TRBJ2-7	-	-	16	TGTGCCAGCAGCTTACGTGCTGGTGGGAGCTCCTACGAGCAGTACTTC	CASSLRAGGSSYEQYF
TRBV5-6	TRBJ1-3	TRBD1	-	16	TGTGCCAGCAGCAGCCGAACAGGGGGGTTTCTAGCGACCATATATTTT	CASSSRTGGFLATIYF
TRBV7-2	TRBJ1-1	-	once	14	TGTGCCAGTAGGAAAGGGGGACTGAACACTGAAGCTTTCTTT	CASRKGGLNTEAFF
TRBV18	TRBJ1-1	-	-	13	TGTGCCAGCTCACCCCCGGGGAGAACTGAAGCTTTCTTT	CASSPPGRTEAFF
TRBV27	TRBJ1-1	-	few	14	TGTGCCAGCAGTACTACCTTTGGGAACACTGAAGCTTTCTTT	CASSTTFGNTEAFF
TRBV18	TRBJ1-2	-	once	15	TGCGCCAGCTCACCACCCGTCTCGACTAACTATGGCTACACCTTC	CASSPPVSTNYGYTF
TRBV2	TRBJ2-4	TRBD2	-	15	TGTGCCAGCAGTGAAGCACTTAGCGGGAGAAACATTCAGTACTTC	CASSEALSGRNIQYF
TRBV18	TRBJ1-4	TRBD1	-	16	TGTGCCAGCTCACCACCGGGACAGGCAACTAATGAAAAACTGTTTTTT	CASSPPGQATNEKLFF
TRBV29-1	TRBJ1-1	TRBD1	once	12	TGCACGACAGGGGAGGTCGGCACTGAAGCTTTCTTT	CTTGEVGTEAFF
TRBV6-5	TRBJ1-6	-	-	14	TGTGCCAGCAGTTACTGGACAGAAAATTCACCCCTCCACTTT	CASSYWTENSPLHF
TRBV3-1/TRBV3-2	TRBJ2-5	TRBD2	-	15	TGTGCCAGCAGCCAGGGGGCGGGGGGCCGAGAGACCCAGTACTTC	CASSQGAGGRETQYF
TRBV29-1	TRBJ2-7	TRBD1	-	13	TGCAGCGCTGGCCACGGGACAGCCTACGAGCAGTACTTC	CSAGHGTAYEQYF
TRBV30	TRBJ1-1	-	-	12	TGTGCCTGCGCGCCCCAGGACACTGAAGCTTTCTTT	CACAPQDTEAFF
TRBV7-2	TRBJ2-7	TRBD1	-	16	TGTGCCAGCAGCCCCCAACCGACAGGGCTCTCCTACGAGCAGTACTTC	CASSPQPTGLSYEQYF
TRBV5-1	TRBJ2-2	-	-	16	TGCGCCAGCAGCTCGACCGGGACAACCATAGGGGGGAAGCTGTTTTTT	CASSSTGTTIGGKLFF
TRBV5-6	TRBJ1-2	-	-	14	TGTGCCAGCAGCTTGAAGGGTTATGCCTATGGCTACACCTTC	CASSLKGYAYGYTF
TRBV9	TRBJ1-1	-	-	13	TGTGCCAGCAGCGTAGCTACAGGCGGTTGGGCTTTCTTT	CASSVATGGWAFF
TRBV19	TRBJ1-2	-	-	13	TGTGCCAGTAGTGCACAGGGTTTGTATGGCTACACCTTC	CASSAQGLYGYTF
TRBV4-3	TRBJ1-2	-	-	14	TGCGCCAGCAGCCAAGAGGCGGCTAACTATGGCTACACCTTC	CASSQEAANYGYTF
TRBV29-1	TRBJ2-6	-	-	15	TGCAGCGTTGGAGCAGCCCGTCCTGGGGCCAACGTCCTGACTTTC	CSVGAARPGANVLTF
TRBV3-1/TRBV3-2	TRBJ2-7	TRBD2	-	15	TGTGCCAGCAGCCCGACTAGCGGGGCGACCTACGAGCAGTACTTC	CASSPTSGATYEQYF
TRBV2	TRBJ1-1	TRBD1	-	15	TGTGCCAGCAGAGCACAGGGGCTCATGAACACTGAAGCTTTCTTT	CASRAQGLMNTEAFF
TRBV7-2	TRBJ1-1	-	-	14	TGTGCCAGCAGCTTTCAGGGGCGCGCCACTGAAGCTTTCTTT	CASSFQGRATEAFF
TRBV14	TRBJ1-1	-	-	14	TGTGCCAGCAAAGGCAGCTCTTTCGAGGCTGAAGCTTTCTTT	CASKGSSFEAEAFF
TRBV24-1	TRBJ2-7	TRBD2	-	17	TGTGCCACCAGTGATTCGGGAGGGGGGGACTCTTTGCACGAGCAGTACTTC	CATSDSGGGDSLHEQYF
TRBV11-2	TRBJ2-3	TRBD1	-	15	TGTGCCAGCACCCCCGGGACAGGGGTTTCGGATACGCAGTATTTT	CASTPGTGVSDTQYF
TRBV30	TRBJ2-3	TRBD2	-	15	TGTGCCTGGAGCGCCGGACTAGCGGGAGCAGATACGCAGTATTTT	CAWSAGLAGADTQYF
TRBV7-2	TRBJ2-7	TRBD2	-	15	TGTGCCAGCAGCCGGTCGGGACTAGCGGGAGATAAGCAGTACTTC	CASSRSGLAGDKQYF
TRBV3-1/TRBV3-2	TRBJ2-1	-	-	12	TGTGCCAGCAGCCAAGTCAAATCCGCGCAGTTCTTC	CASSQVKSAQFF
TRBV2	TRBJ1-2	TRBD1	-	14	TGTGCCAGCATCTCAGGGACAGGCAGATATGGCTACACCTTC	CASISGTGRYGYTF
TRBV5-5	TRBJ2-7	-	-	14	TGTGCCAGCAGCCGATACACAGGGCTGGACGAGCAGTACTTC	CASSRYTGLDEQYF
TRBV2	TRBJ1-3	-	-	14	TGTGCCAGCACCGACAGGCCGCCTGGAAACACCATATATTTT	CASTDRPPGNTIYF
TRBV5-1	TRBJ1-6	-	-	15	TGCGCCAGCAGCTTGGGATCTGGGACTGGTTCACCCCTCCACTTT	CASSLGSGTGSPLHF
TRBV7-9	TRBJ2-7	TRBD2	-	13	TGTGCCAGCAGCTCGGGGACTAGCGGCGAGCAGTACTTC	CASSSGTSGEQYF
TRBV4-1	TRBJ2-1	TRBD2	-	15	TGCGCCAGCAGCCAAATCCTAGCGGGAGTAAGTGAGCAGTTCTTC	CASSQILAGVSEQFF
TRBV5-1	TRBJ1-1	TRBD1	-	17	TGCGCCAGCAGCTTGGTACCCGCGGGACAGGGAATCACTGAAGCTTTCTTT	CASSLVPAGQGITEAFF
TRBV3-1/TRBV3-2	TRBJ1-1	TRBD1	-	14	TGTGCCAGCAGCCTCGGGACAGGGGAAGGCGGAGCTTTCTTT	CASSLGTGEGGAFF
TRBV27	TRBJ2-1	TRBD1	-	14	TGTGCCAGCAGCGGGGACAGTTCCTACAATGAGCAGTTCTTC	CASSGDSSYNEQFF
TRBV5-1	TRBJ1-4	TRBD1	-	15	TGCGCCAGCAGCTTGACAGGGGGTCCTAATGAAAAACTGTTTTTT	CASSLTGGPNEKLFF
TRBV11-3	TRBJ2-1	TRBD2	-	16	TGTGCCAGCAGCCCGCAACTAGCGGGATTCTACAATGAGCAGTTCTTC	CASSPQLAGFYNEQFF
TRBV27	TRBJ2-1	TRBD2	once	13	TGTGCCAGCTGGGACTACTCCGACAATGAGCAGTTCTTC	CASWDYSDNEQFF
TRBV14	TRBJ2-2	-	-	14	TGTGCCAGCAGCCAAGTAGCCCACACCGGGGAGCTGTTTTTT	CASSQVAHTGELFF
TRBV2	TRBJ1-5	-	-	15	TGTGCCAGCAAGATCCAGGGAGACAGCAATCAGCCCCAGCATTTT	CASKIQGDSNQPQHF
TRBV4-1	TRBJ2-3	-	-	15	TGCGCCAGCAGCCAAGATCAAGGAGTAGAAGATACGCAGTATTTT	CASSQDQGVEDTQYF